This T cell receptor (beta chain) was sequenced for a study of blood T cell repertoires in COVID-19. In the study overall: The study drew acute and convalescent COVID-19 samples from the United States, Italy and Spain. T cells, B-cell-depleted T cells, or PBMCs supplied cDNA or gDNA.

Germline lookup yields CDR1 SEHNR and CDR2 FQNEAQ (reference sequence). The CDR3 has 14 residues. V lost 2 bases, J lost 4 bases, and 11 bases lay in between. In the study's own analysis: Researchers report that nucleated cell counts were estimated from reference gene primer amplification. The repertoire was sequenced with immunoSEQ multiplex PCR; TCRdb's copy has only in-frame clones and lacks some. V and J calls and clone size come straight from that table; D and trimming were deduced from the DNA. The data contain 200,000 to 300,000 clones, 81% of them singletons. This TCR came from a woman over 75 with COVID-19, enrolled during active disease. The sequencing sample was made of peripheral blood. The chain combines TRBV7-9 with TRBJ2-5; D is possibly TRBD1 (5 bases). The CDR3 here is CASSLQGTIETQYF. The CDR3 DNA reads TGTGCCAGCAGCTTACAGGGTACAATAGAGACCCAGTACTTC.